This is a list of T cell receptor beta chains from one sample in a study of blood T cell repertoires in COVID-19. Produced via immunoSEQ multiplex PCR; TCRdb's table is partial and in-frame only. The table shows about 380,000 clones, with around 87% occurring only once. Sequenced sample: PBMCs or T cells enriched from blood (not recorded which). The receptors originated from a young man who had recovered from COVID-19. Both conserved end residues are part of each CDR3. The order of the fields is CDR3 length, V gene, J gene, D gene, CDR3 protein. A D gene is named only where the DNA matches it firmly.

length: 11; V: TRBV25-1; J: TRBJ2-7; D: .; CDR3: CASSESVEQYF
length: 14; V: TRBV7-9; J: TRBJ1-3; D: TRBD1; CDR3: CASSQQGALNTIYF
length: 17; V: TRBV5-1; J: TRBJ2-7; D: TRBD1; CDR3: CASSATSGQGNPYEQYF
length: 15; V: TRBV7-2; J: TRBJ1-2; D: .; CDR3: CASSLYHAGNYGYTF
length: 15; V: TRBV19; J: TRBJ1-5; D: .; CDR3: CASSSLQYSNQPQHF
length: 16; V: TRBV25-1; J: TRBJ1-2; D: TRBD1; CDR3: CASSEWQGAQEDGYTF
length: 17; V: TRBV5-4; J: TRBJ2-3; D: TRBD2; CDR3: CASSLRLAGASTDTQYF
length: 14; V: TRBV7-9; J: TRBJ2-3; D: .; CDR3: CASSLSVGGDTQYF
length: 15; V: TRBV5-5; J: TRBJ2-3; D: .; CDR3: CASSFTGKGADTQYF
length: 14; V: TRBV9; J: TRBJ2-3; D: TRBD2; CDR3: CASSTSGGAYTQYF
length: 16; V: TRBV5-6; J: TRBJ2-1; D: TRBD2; CDR3: CASSLAASGGLGEQFF
length: 14; V: TRBV11-2; J: TRBJ1-6; D: .; CDR3: CASSLGTGISPLHF
length: 15; V: TRBV2; J: TRBJ1-1; D: .; CDR3: CASSEKTAMNTEAFF
length: 13; V: TRBV7-9; J: TRBJ2-2; D: TRBD1; CDR3: CASSSTGDGELFF
length: 14; V: TRBV19; J: TRBJ1-1; D: TRBD1; CDR3: CASSPRTGNTEAFF
length: 17; V: TRBV11-2; J: TRBJ2-1; D: .; CDR3: CASSFDSLGELYNEQFF
length: 15; V: TRBV18; J: TRBJ1-2; D: TRBD1; CDR3: CASSPSDRGIYGYTF
length: 12; V: TRBV30; J: TRBJ1-1; D: .; CDR3: CAWTTGGTEAFF
length: 16; V: TRBV28; J: TRBJ2-1; D: TRBD2; CDR3: CASSFSLAGGYNEQFF
length: 16; V: TRBV9; J: TRBJ2-7; D: TRBD1; CDR3: CASSVEGQGSSYEQYF
length: 13; V: TRBV7-9; J: TRBJ2-3; D: .; CDR3: CASSPQDTDTQYF
length: 15; V: TRBV29-1; J: TRBJ2-2; D: .; CDR3: CSARAVGQITGELFF
length: 13; V: TRBV7-2; J: TRBJ2-5; D: TRBD2; CDR3: CASSAGEGETQYF
length: 12; V: TRBV11-3; J: TRBJ2-1; D: .; CDR3: CASSLGADEQFF
length: 13; V: TRBV7-8; J: TRBJ2-7; D: .; CDR3: CASSLAGTYEQYF
length: 13; V: TRBV18; J: TRBJ2-1; D: .; CDR3: CASSGYRDNEQFF
length: 14; V: TRBV30; J: TRBJ2-5; D: TRBD2; CDR3: CAWIISGGVGTQYF
length: 13; V: TRBV30; J: TRBJ2-5; D: .; CDR3: CAWKRGYRETQYF
length: 16; V: TRBV10-1; J: TRBJ2-7; D: TRBD1; CDR3: CASSEAGGASSYEQYF
length: 15; V: TRBV7-9; J: TRBJ1-4; D: .; CDR3: CASSRNPGFATGLFF
length: 15; V: TRBV5-1; J: TRBJ1-2; D: TRBD1; CDR3: CASSLAGQGNYGYTF
length: 15; V: TRBV5-1; J: TRBJ1-5; D: TRBD1; CDR3: CASSPTGQGDQPQHF
length: 13; V: TRBV7-9; J: TRBJ1-1; D: TRBD1; CDR3: CASSQTGITEAFF
length: 13; V: TRBV9; J: TRBJ1-2; D: .; CDR3: CASSESVDYGYTF
length: 9; V: TRBV5-4; J: TRBJ1-1; D: TRBD1; CDR3: CATDRDAFF
length: 14; V: TRBV2; J: TRBJ2-5; D: .; CDR3: CASSDGQAVETQYF
length: 14; V: TRBV9; J: TRBJ1-4; D: TRBD1; CDR3: CASSVGQGSEKLFF
length: 10; V: TRBV19; J: TRBJ1-1; D: .; CDR3: CASMRTEAFF
length: 13; V: TRBV12-3/TRBV12-4; J: TRBJ1-1; D: .; CDR3: CASSSIGGSPAFF
length: 13; V: TRBV29-1; J: TRBJ2-7; D: .; CDR3: CSVTGRLAYEQYF
length: 14; V: TRBV7-9; J: TRBJ2-7; D: .; CDR3: CASSLVPSEAEQYF
length: 13; V: TRBV30; J: TRBJ1-3; D: TRBD1; CDR3: CAWGQGAGNTIYF
length: 15; V: TRBV18; J: TRBJ2-3; D: TRBD1; CDR3: CASSPGRQGMDTQYF
length: 12; V: TRBV5-5; J: TRBJ2-7; D: .; CDR3: CASSPDSYEQYF
length: 14; V: TRBV11-2; J: TRBJ1-4; D: TRBD1; CDR3: CASSQRQGNEKLFF
length: 13; V: TRBV29-1; J: TRBJ1-2; D: .; CDR3: CSASTGTNYGYTF
length: 14; V: TRBV2; J: TRBJ1-1; D: TRBD1; CDR3: CASSVLGGRTEAFF
length: 11; V: TRBV5-1; J: TRBJ1-2; D: .; CDR3: CASAEAGGYTF
length: 15; V: TRBV5-6; J: TRBJ2-1; D: .; CDR3: CASSLAGFSYNEQFF
length: 15; V: TRBV27; J: TRBJ2-3; D: .; CDR3: CASSLIQTSTDTQYF